This entry is about one T cell receptor (beta chain). Libraries were prepared by immunoSEQ multiplex PCR; TCRdb keeps only in-frame clonotypes and omits some of them. The table records about 170,000 clones, about four fifths of them present only once. CDR3 length equals 17 residues. V lost 1 base, J lost 5 bases, and 12 bases stayed unmatched. Germline V lookup: CDR1 KGHSH, CDR2 LQKENI. The data stem from a study of blood T cell repertoires in COVID-19. About the research overall: Sources were T cells, B-cell-depleted T cells, or PBMCs; the material itself was cDNA or gDNA.

The chain links TRBV18 to TRBJ1-1; 8 bases fit TRBD1. This sequence originates from an elderly woman with acute or convalescent COVID-19. Sequenced input: peripheral blood. CDR3 amino acids: CASSPRGTGTGETEAFF. CDR3 nucleotide sequence: TGTGCCAGCTCACCACGGGGGACCGGGACAGGCGAAACTGAAGCTTTCTTT.